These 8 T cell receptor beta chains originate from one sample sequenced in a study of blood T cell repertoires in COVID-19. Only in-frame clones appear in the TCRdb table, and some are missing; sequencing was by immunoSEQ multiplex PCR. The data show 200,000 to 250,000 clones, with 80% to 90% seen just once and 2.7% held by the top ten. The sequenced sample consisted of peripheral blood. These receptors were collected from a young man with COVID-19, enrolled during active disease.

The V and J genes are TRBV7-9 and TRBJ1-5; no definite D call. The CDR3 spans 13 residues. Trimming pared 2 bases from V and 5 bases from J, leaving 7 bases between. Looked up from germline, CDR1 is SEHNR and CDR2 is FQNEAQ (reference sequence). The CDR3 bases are TGTGCCAGCAGCTTATCACGAGATCAGCCCCAGCATTTT. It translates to CASSLSRDQPQHF.

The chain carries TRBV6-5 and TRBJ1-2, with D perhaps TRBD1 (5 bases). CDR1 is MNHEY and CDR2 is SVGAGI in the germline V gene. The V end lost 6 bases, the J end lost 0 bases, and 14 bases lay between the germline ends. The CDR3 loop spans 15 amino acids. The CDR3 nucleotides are TGTGCCAGCAGACCAGGGACGGGAGCTAACTATGGCTACACCTTC. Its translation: CASRPGTGANYGYTF.

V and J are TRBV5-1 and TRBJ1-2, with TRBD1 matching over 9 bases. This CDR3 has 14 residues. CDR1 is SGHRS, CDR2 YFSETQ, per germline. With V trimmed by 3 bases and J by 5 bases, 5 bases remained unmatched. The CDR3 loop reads CASSSGTGMYGYTF. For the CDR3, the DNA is TGCGCCAGCAGCTCCGGGACAGGGATGTATGGCTACACCTTC. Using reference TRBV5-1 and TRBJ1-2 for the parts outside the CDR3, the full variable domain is KAGVTQTPRYLIKTRGQQVTLSCSPISGHRSVSWYQQTPGQGLQFLFEYFSETQRNKGNFPGRFSGRQFSNSRSEMNVSTLELGDSALYLCASSSGTGMYGYTFGSGTRLTVV.

The CDR3 loop reads CAWSVGQGASNEQFF. CDR3 nucleotide sequence: TGTGCCTGGAGTGTAGGTCAGGGGGCAAGCAATGAGCAGTTCTTC. The chain carries TRBV30 and TRBJ2-1; 8 nucleotides align to TRBD1. Germline lookup yields CDR1 GTSNPN and CDR2 SVGIG (reference sequence). The length of the CDR3 is 15 residues. V was pared by 0 bases and J by 6 bases, with 7 bases of the junction left unmatched.

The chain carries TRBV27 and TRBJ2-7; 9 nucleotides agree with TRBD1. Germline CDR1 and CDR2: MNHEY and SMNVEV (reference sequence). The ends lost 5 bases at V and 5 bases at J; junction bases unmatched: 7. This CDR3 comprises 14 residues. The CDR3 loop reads CASSTYRGQDEQYF. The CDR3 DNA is TGTGCCAGCAGTACCTACAGGGGGCAGGACGAGCAGTACTTC.

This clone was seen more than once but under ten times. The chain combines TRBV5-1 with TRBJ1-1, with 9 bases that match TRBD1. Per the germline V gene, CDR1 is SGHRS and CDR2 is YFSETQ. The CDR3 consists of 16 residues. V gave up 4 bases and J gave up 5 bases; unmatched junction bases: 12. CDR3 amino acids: CASSIAGTGSGTEAFF. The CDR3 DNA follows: TGCGCCAGCAGCATAGCCGGGACAGGGAGTGGGACTGAAGCTTTCTTT.

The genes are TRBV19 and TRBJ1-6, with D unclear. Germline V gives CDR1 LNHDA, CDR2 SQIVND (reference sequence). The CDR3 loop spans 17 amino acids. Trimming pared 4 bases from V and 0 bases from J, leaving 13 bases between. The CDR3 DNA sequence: TGTGCCAGTAGTAGGGCGCGGAGGAGCTCCTATAATTCACCCCTCCACTTT. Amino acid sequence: CASSRARRSSYNSPLHF.

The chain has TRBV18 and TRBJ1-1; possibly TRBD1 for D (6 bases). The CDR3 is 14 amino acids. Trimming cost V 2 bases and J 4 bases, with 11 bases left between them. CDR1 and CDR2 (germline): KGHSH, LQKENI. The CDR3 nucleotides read TGTGCCAGCTCACCAAACCAGGGGCCCACTGAAGCTTTCTTT. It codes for CASSPNQGPTEAFF.